This T cell receptor (beta chain) was observed in a study of PD-1 blockade in classical Hodgkin lymphoma. This table comes from immunoSEQ multiplex PCR, and its TCRdb copy is limited to in-frame clones, with some not included. The table records about 150,000 clones, less than 80% of them present only once. Brentuximab vedotin exposure varied among the patients, all of whom had relapsed after autologous stem cell transplantation. The germline CDR1 and CDR2 sequences are LNHDA and SQIVND (reference sequence). CDR3 size: 14 residues. This clone was recorded a few times. At one of its ends the junction is not consistent with the germline gene, which may arise from a read error.

The sequence derives from a human donor with classical Hodgkin lymphoma. This rearrangement joins TRBV19 to TRBJ2-7, with D possibly TRBD1 on 6 matching bases. Sample: peripheral blood mononuclear cells (PBMCs), taken before the second cycle of nivolumab. CDR3 amino acids: CASSIPGASDEQYF. CDR3 bases: TGTGCCAGTAGTATCCCAGGGGCCTCCGACGAGCAGTACTTC.